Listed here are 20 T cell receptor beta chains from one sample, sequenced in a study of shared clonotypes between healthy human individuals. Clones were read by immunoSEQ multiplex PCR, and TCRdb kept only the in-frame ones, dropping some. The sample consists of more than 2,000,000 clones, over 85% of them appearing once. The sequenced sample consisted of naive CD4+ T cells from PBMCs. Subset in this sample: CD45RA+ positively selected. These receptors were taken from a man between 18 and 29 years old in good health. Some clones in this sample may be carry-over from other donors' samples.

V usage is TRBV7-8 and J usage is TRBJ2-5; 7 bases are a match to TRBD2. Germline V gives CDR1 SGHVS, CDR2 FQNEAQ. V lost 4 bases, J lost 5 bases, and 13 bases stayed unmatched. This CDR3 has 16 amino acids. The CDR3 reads CASSSPRTRRLETQYF. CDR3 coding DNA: TGTGCCAGCAGCTCACCCAGGACTAGGCGGTTGGAGACCCAGTACTTC.

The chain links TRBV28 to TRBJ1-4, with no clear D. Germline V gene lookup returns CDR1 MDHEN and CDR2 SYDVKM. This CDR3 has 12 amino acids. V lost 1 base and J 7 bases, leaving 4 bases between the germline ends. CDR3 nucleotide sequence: TGTGCCAGCAGTTTATACGGTGAAAAACTGTTTTTT. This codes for CASSLYGEKLFF. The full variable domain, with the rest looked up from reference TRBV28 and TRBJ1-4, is DVKVTQSSRYLVKRTGEKVFLECVQDMDHENMFWYRQDPGLGLRLIYFSYDVKMKEKGDIPEGYSVSREKKERFSLILESASTNQTSMYLCASSLYGEKLFFGSGTQLSVL.

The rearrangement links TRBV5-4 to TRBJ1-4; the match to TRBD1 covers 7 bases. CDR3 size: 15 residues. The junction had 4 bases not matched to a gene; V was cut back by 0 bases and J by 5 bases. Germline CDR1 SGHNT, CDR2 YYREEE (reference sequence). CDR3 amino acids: CASSLARTGNEKLFF. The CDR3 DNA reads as TGTGCCAGCAGCTTGGCCCGGACAGGAAATGAAAAACTGTTTTTT.

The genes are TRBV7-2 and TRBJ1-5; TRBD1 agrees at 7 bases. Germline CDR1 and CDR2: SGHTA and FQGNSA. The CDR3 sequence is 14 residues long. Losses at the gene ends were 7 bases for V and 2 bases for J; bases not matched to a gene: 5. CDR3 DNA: TGTGCCAGCACCCCAGGACAGGGCAATCAGCCCCAGCATTTT. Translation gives CASTPGQGNQPQHF.

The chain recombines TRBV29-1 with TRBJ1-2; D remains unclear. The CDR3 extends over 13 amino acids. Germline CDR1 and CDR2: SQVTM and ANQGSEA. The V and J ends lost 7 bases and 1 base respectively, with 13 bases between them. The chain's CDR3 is CSGQVDFNYGYTF. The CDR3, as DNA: TGCAGCGGCCAGGTGGATTTTAACTATGGCTACACCTTC.

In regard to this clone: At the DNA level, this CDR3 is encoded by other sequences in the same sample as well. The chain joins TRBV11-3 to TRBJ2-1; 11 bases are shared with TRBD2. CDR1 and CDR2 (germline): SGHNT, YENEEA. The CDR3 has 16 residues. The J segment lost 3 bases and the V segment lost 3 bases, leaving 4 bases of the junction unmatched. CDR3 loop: CASSFEGTSGYNEQFF. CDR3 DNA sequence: TGTGCCAGCAGCTTTGAGGGGACTAGCGGCTACAATGAGCAGTTCTTC.

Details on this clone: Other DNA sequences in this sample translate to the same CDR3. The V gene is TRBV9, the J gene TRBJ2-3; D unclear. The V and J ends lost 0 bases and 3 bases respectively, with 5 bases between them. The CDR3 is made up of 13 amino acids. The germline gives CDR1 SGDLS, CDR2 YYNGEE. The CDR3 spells CASSVVSTDTQYF. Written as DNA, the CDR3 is TGTGCCAGCAGCGTAGTATCGACAGATACGCAGTATTTT. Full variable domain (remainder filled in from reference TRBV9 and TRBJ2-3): DSGVTQTPKHLITATGQRVTLRCSPRSGDLSVYWYQQSLDQGLQFLIQYYNGEERAKGNILERFSAQQFPDLHSELNLSSLELGDSALYFCASSVVSTDTQYFGPGTRLTVL.

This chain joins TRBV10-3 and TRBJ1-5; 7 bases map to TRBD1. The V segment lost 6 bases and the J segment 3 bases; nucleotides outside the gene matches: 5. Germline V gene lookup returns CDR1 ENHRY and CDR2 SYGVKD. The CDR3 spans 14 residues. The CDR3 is CAIRAGGDNQPQHF. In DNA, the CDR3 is TGTGCCATCAGGGCAGGGGGTGACAATCAGCCCCAGCATTTT.

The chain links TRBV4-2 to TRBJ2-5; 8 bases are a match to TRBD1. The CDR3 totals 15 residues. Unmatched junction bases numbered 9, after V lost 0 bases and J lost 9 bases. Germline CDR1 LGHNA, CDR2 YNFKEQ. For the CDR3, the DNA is TGTGCCAGCAGCCAAGAACCCACAGGGGGTTTGGCCCAGTACTTC. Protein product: CASSQEPTGGLAQYF.

The CDR3 nucleotides read TGTGCCAGTAGTATCATTTACAATGAGCAGTTCTTC. Protein: CASSIIYNEQFF. The chain recombines TRBV19 with TRBJ2-1, with D hard to call. Germline CDR1 is LNHDA and CDR2 is SQIVND (reference sequence). V was pared by 3 bases and J by 4 bases, with 4 bases between. This CDR3 comprises 12 residues.

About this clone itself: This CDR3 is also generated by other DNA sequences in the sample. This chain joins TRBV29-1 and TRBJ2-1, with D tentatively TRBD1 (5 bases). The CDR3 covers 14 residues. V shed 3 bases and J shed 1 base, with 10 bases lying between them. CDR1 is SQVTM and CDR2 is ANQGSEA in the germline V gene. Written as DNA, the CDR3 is TGCAGCGTTGATAGGGCAGGGTCCTACAATGAGCAGTTCTTC. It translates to CSVDRAGSYNEQFF.

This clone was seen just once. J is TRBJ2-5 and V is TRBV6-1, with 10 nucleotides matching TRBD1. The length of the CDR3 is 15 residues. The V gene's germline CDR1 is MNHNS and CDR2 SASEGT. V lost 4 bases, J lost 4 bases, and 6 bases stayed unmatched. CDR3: CASSVGQGMGETQYF. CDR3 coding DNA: TGTGCCAGCAGTGTGGGACAGGGGATGGGAGAGACCCAGTACTTC.

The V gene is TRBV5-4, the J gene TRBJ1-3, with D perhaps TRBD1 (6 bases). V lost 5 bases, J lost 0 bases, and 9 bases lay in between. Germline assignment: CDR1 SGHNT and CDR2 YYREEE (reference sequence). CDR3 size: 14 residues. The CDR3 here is CASSEGGSGNTIYF. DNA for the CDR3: TGTGCCAGCAGTGAGGGGGGCTCTGGAAACACCATATATTTT.

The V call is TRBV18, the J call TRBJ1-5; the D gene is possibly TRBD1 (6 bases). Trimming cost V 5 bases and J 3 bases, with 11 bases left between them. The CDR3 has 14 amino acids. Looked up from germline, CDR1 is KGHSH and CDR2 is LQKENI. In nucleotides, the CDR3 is TGTGCCAGCTCAGAACAGGGCCCCAATCAGCCCCAGCATTTT. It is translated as CASSEQGPNQPQHF.

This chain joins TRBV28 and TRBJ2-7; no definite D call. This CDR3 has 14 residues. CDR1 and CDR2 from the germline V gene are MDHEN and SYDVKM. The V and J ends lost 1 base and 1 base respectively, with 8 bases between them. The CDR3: CASSLSPASYEQYF. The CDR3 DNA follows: TGTGCCAGCAGTTTATCGCCAGCATCCTACGAGCAGTACTTC.

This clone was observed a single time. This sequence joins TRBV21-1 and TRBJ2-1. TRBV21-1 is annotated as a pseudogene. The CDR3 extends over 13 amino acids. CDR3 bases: TGTGCCAGCAGCAAATTTGGATATTATGAGCAGTTCTTC. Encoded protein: CASSKFGYYEQFF.

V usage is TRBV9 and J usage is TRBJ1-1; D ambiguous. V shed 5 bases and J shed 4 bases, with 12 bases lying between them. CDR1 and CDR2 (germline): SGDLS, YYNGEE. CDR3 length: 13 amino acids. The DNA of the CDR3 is TGTGCCAGCAGAGACGGGAAGGGCACTGAAGCTTTCTTT. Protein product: CASRDGKGTEAFF. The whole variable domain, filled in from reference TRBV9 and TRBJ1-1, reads DSGVTQTPKHLITATGQRVTLRCSPRSGDLSVYWYQQSLDQGLQFLIQYYNGEERAKGNILERFSAQQFPDLHSELNLSSLELGDSALYFCASRDGKGTEAFFGQGTRLTVV.

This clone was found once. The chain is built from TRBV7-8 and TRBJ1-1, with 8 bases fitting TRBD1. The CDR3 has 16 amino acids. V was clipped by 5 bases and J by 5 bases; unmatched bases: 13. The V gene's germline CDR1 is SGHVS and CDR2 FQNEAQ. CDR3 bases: TGTGCCAGCAGCGCGCAGGACAGGGCTACGGCAACTGAAGCTTTCTTT. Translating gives CASSAQDRATATEAFF.

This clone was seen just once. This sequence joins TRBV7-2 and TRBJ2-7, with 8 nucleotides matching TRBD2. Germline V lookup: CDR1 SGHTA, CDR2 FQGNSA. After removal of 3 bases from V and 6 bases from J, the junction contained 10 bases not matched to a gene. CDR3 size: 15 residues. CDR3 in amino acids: CASSFRTSLGGEQYF. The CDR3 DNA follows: TGTGCCAGCAGCTTCCGGACTAGCCTAGGTGGCGAGCAGTACTTC.

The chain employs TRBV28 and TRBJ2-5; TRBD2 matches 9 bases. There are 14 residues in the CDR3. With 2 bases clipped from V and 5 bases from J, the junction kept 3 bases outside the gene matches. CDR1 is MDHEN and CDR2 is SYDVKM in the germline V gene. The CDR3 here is CASSLGLATETQYF. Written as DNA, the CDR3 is TGTGCCAGCAGTTTAGGACTAGCGACGGAGACCCAGTACTTC.